These T cell receptor beta chains were read from a single sample in a study of cytomegalovirus exposure and HLA in healthy donors. Only in-frame clones appear in the TCRdb table, and some are missing; sequencing was by immunoSEQ multiplex PCR. The sample holds 90,000 to 120,000 clones, around 76% seen once. Input material: PBMCs. The receptors stem from a man aged 25 to 45 in good health and CMV-seropositive. Each CDR3 is given with its conserved first and last residue. Each record gives: V gene, D gene, J gene, clone size, CDR3 protein, CDR3 DNA. D genes are given only for firm matches. Only part of the rows carry a size: once, few, many, or a class if the clone is expanded.

TRBV9	TRBD1	TRBJ1-6	-	CASTLDRGDSPLHF	TGTGCCAGCACCCTAGACAGGGGGGATTCACCCCTCCACTTT
TRBV10-1	-	TRBJ2-1	-	CASSEHQNNEQFF	TGCGCCAGCAGTGAGCATCAGAACAATGAGCAGTTCTTC
TRBV30	-	TRBJ2-3	-	CAWSVGPRQYF	TGTGCCTGGAGTGTAGGTCCTAGGCAGTATTTT
TRBV6-4	-	TRBJ1-1	-	CASSDSSGEFRTFF	TGTGCCAGCAGTGACTCTTCAGGGGAGTTTCGGACTTTCTTT
TRBV6-1	-	TRBJ1-1	-	CASSGGRGAFF	TGTGCCAGCAGCGGAGGGAGGGGAGCTTTCTTT
TRBV5-1	TRBD1	TRBJ1-1	-	CASSEGTANTEAFF	TGCGCCAGCAGCGAGGGGACAGCAAACACTGAAGCTTTCTTT
TRBV9	TRBD1	TRBJ1-2	-	CASSASDRDGYTF	TGTGCCAGCAGCGCCTCGGACAGGGATGGCTACACCTTC
TRBV5-1	-	TRBJ2-6	-	CASSLQLSGANGLTF	TGCGCCAGCAGCTTACAGCTCTCTGGGGCCAACGGCCTGACTTTC
TRBV4-1	TRBD1	TRBJ1-3	-	CASSHGQGIGNTIYF	TGCGCCAGCAGCCATGGACAGGGTATAGGAAACACCATATATTTT
TRBV6-4	TRBD2	TRBJ2-2	-	CASSDSPGTSAAGELFF	TGTGCCAGCAGTGACTCCCCCGGGACTAGCGCCGCCGGGGAGCTGTTTTTT
TRBV2	-	TRBJ1-5	-	CASSVTDTLRNQPQHF	TGTGCCAGCAGTGTAACAGATACCTTACGGAATCAGCCCCAGCATTTT
TRBV5-6	-	TRBJ2-3	once	CASSLAGQTHTDTQYF	TGTGCCAGCAGCTTGGCCGGCCAGACTCACACAGATACGCAGTATTTT
TRBV6-5	TRBD1	TRBJ1-2	-	CASIRTGGAFGYTF	TGTGCCAGCATCCGGACAGGGGGCGCCTTTGGCTACACCTTC
TRBV2	-	TRBJ1-1	-	CASRDTNTEAFF	TGTGCCAGCCGGGACACCAACACTGAAGCTTTCTTT
TRBV6-6	TRBD2	TRBJ2-1	-	CASSSTSGERNEQFF	TGTGCCAGCAGTTCGACTAGCGGGGAGAGGAATGAGCAGTTCTTC
TRBV11-2	TRBD2	TRBJ2-5	-	CASSSGGIRTQYF	TGTGCCAGCAGCTCGGGGGGTATCAGGACCCAGTACTTC
TRBV29-1	-	TRBJ1-2	few	CSVVGGTGYEKGTGYTF	TGCAGCGTTGTAGGCGGTACAGGGTACGAAAAAGGTACTGGCTACACCTTC
TRBV6-1	-	TRBJ1-5	once	CASQRGQLNQPQHF	TGTGCCAGCCAAAGGGGCCAGCTCAATCAGCCCCAGCATTTT
TRBV7-9	TRBD1	TRBJ1-4	-	CSSSRRQGLDEKLFF	TGTTCCAGCAGCCGTCGACAGGGGTTAGATGAAAAACTGTTTTTT
TRBV7-2	-	TRBJ2-1	-	CASSLVTGTYNEQFF	TGTGCCAGCAGCTTAGTCACGGGTACCTACAATGAGCAGTTCTTC
TRBV7-8	TRBD2	TRBJ2-5	-	CASRGGVRASGGAGQETQYF	TGTGCCAGCAGGGGCGGGGTAAGGGCTAGCGGGGGGGCCGGCCAAGAGACCCAGTACTTC
TRBV9	TRBD1	TRBJ1-1	once	CASSVEGTGGTEAFF	TGTGCCAGCAGCGTAGAAGGGACAGGGGGCACTGAAGCTTTCTTT